This is a list of T cell receptor beta chains from one sample in a study of T cell changes during pregnancy in multiple sclerosis. Clones were sequenced by immunoSEQ multiplex PCR, and TCRdb holds only the in-frame ones, with some missing. In the table there are 40,000 to 50,000 clones, less than 90% of which are singletons. The sample in question was CD4+ T cells from peripheral blood mononuclear cells, obtained before pregnancy. The receptors come from a female donor with multiple sclerosis, enrolled in a pregnancy study. Both conserved end residues are part of each CDR3. D genes are given only for firm matches. Part of the rows lack a size; the others show once, few, many or a class for expanded clones.

V	D	size	J	CDR3	DNA
TRBV6-5	-	-	TRBJ1-5	CASSFGRLNQPQHF	TGTGCCAGCAGTTTTGGCAGACTCAATCAGCCCCAGCATTTT
TRBV18	-	-	TRBJ2-5	CASSPPSGAKRETQYF	TGTGCCAGCTCACCACCGTCAGGGGCCAAAAGGGAGACCCAGTACTTC
TRBV7-9	TRBD2	-	TRBJ2-1	CASSLKLAGGPVEQFF	TGTGCCAGCAGCTTAAAACTAGCGGGAGGGCCGGTTGAGCAGTTCTTC
TRBV5-1	TRBD2	-	TRBJ2-2	CASSSLAGANGELFF	TGCGCCAGCAGCTCCTTAGCGGGAGCGAACGGGGAGCTGTTTTTT
TRBV5-1	TRBD2	-	TRBJ2-7	CASSLDSTSRTYEQYF	TGCGCCAGCAGCTTGGATTCGACTAGCCGAACCTACGAGCAGTACTTC
TRBV7-2	TRBD2	-	TRBJ2-5	CASSRTPFGGGSETQYF	TGTGCCAGCAGCCGGACGCCTTTCGGGGGGGGGAGCGAGACCCAGTACTTC
TRBV6-4	TRBD1	-	TRBJ1-1	CASSAGQGNTEAFF	TGTGCCAGCAGCGCCGGACAGGGGAACACTGAAGCTTTCTTT
TRBV30	-	-	TRBJ1-1	CAWSTTSAEAFF	TGTGCCTGGAGTACAACCAGCGCTGAAGCTTTCTTT
TRBV7-9	-	-	TRBJ1-5	CASSPGGSPSNQPQHF	TGTGCCAGCAGCCCCGGTGGTTCTCCTAGCAATCAGCCCCAGCATTTT
TRBV6-4	-	-	TRBJ1-1	CASSDSIAAFF	TGTGCCAGCAGTGACTCAATAGCGGCTTTCTTT
TRBV10-2	TRBD1	-	TRBJ1-5	CASSNRDRDYDQPQHF	TGCGCCAGCAGTAACCGGGACAGGGATTACGATCAGCCCCAGCATTTT
TRBV5-1	-	-	TRBJ2-1	CASSLEIRSSSYNEQFF	TGCGCCAGCAGCTTGGAGATTCGCTCGAGCTCCTACAATGAGCAGTTCTTC
TRBV2	TRBD2	once	TRBJ2-3	CASGKAGGFTDTQYF	TGTGCCAGCGGTAAAGCGGGGGGGTTCACAGATACGCAGTATTTT
TRBV5-6	TRBD1	once	TRBJ1-4	CASSFIGQGEKLFF	TGTGCCAGCAGCTTTATCGGACAGGGAGAAAAACTGTTTTTT
TRBV30	-	few	TRBJ2-7	CAWSLQGSYEQYF	TGTGCCTGGAGTCTACAGGGCAGCTACGAGCAGTACTTC
TRBV10-3	TRBD1	-	TRBJ2-7	CAISDYPGQVTYEQYF	TGTGCCATCAGTGACTATCCGGGACAGGTAACCTACGAGCAGTACTTC
TRBV19	TRBD2	-	TRBJ2-3	CASSIVFKREGLDTQYF	TGTGCCAGTAGTATCGTATTTAAGCGGGAGGGCCTGGATACGCAGTATTTT
TRBV2	-	-	TRBJ2-7	CASSGIRGIYEQYF	TGTGCCAGCAGTGGAATAAGGGGGATCTACGAGCAGTACTTC
TRBV29-1	TRBD1	-	TRBJ2-1	CSVEGQGNSEQFF	TGCAGCGTTGAGGGACAGGGTAATTCTGAGCAGTTCTTC
TRBV30	-	-	TRBJ2-7	CAWSHGYEQYF	TGTGCCTGGAGTCACGGGTACGAGCAGTACTTC
TRBV19	-	-	TRBJ1-5	CASGGTSNQPQHF	TGTGCCAGTGGGGGGACTAGCAATCAGCCCCAGCATTTT
TRBV9	-	-	TRBJ2-4	CASGPVGNIQYF	TGTGCCAGCGGGCCGGTTGGAAACATTCAGTACTTC
TRBV27	TRBD1	-	TRBJ1-5	CASRRGQGGNQPQHF	TGTGCCAGCAGGCGCGGACAGGGAGGCAATCAGCCCCAGCATTTT
TRBV4-2	-	-	TRBJ1-3	CASSQQGRGNSGNTIYF	TGTGCCAGCAGCCAACAGGGTAGGGGAAACTCTGGAAACACCATATATTTT
TRBV5-1	-	-	TRBJ2-5	CASSLQGAKQETQYF	TGCGCCAGCAGCTTGCAAGGAGCGAAGCAAGAGACCCAGTACTTC
TRBV7-9	-	-	TRBJ2-1	CASRDPQARNEQFF	TGTGCCAGCAGAGACCCACAGGCGAGGAATGAGCAGTTCTTC
TRBV7-2	-	-	TRBJ2-1	CASSPPPDSNEQFF	TGTGCCAGCAGCCCGCCACCGGACAGCAATGAGCAGTTCTTC
TRBV19	TRBD1	-	TRBJ2-2	CASSIGQGGRTGELFF	TGTGCCAGTAGTATCGGACAGGGGGGTAGGACCGGGGAGCTGTTTTTT
TRBV9	TRBD1	-	TRBJ1-1	CASSVGTGTMNTEAFF	TGTGCCAGCAGCGTTGGGACAGGGACTATGAACACTGAAGCTTTCTTT
TRBV10-3	-	-	TRBJ1-1	CAISESAQTGNTEAFF	TGTGCCATCAGTGAGTCGGCGCAGACTGGGAACACTGAAGCTTTCTTT
TRBV5-6	TRBD1	once	TRBJ1-1	CASSWWTGRTEAFF	TGTGCCAGCAGCTGGTGGACAGGGCGGACTGAAGCTTTCTTT
TRBV4-3	TRBD1	-	TRBJ1-4	CASSRNRGGVNEKLFF	TGCGCCAGCAGCCGCAACAGGGGTGGGGTGAATGAAAAACTGTTTTTT
TRBV5-6	-	-	TRBJ1-1	CASSGTSTGLTEAFF	TGTGCCAGCAGCGGCACTTCCACAGGGCTCACTGAAGCTTTCTTT
TRBV5-1	-	once	TRBJ1-1	CASSSWTGNTEAFF	TGCGCCAGCAGCTCCTGGACTGGGAACACTGAAGCTTTCTTT
TRBV6-1	-	-	TRBJ2-1	CAVASANNEQFF	TGTGCGGTAGCTAGCGCCAACAATGAGCAGTTCTTC
TRBV18	-	-	TRBJ1-5	CASSPSSSGNQPQHF	TGTGCCAGCTCACCATCCTCCTCAGGGAATCAGCCCCAGCATTTT
TRBV9	TRBD1	-	TRBJ2-7	CASSQTTGAASGEQYF	TGTGCCAGCAGCCAAACGACAGGGGCCGCGTCAGGCGAGCAGTACTTC
TRBV29-1	-	-	TRBJ2-4	CSVEGAGGTKNIQYF	TGCAGCGTTGAAGGAGCAGGGGGGACGAAAAACATTCAGTACTTC
TRBV5-1	-	-	TRBJ1-4	CASSPTGDEKLFF	TGCGCCAGCAGCCCCACGGGGGATGAAAAACTGTTTTTT
TRBV7-2	-	-	TRBJ2-2	CASSPIGLTNTGELFF	TGTGCCAGCAGCCCTATAGGACTGACGAACACCGGGGAGCTGTTTTTT